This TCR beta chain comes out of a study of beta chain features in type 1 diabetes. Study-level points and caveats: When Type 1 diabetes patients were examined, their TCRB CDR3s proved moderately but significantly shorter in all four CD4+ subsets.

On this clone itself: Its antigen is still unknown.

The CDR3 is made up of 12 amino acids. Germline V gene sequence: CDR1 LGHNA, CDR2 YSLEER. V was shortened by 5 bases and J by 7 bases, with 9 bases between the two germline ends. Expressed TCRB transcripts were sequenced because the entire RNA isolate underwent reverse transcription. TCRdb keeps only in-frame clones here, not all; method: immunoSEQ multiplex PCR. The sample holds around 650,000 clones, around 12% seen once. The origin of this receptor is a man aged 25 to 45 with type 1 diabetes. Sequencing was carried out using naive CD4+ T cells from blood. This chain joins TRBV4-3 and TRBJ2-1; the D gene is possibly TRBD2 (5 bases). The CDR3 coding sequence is TGCGCCAGCAGCTTAAGGAGGAATGAGCAGTTCTTC. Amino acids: CASSLRRNEQFF.